This paragraph reports one T cell receptor beta chain. The V and J ends lost 3 bases and 2 bases, in that order; junction bases with no gene match: 2. CDR1 ENHRY and CDR2 SYGVKD come from the germline V gene. The CDR3 extends over 15 amino acids. Only in-frame clones appear in the TCRdb table, and some are missing; sequencing was by immunoSEQ multiplex PCR. The sample yields under 350,000 clones, 89% seen once. This entry belongs to a study of blood T cell repertoires in COVID-19. Overall study: The samples span acute and convalescent COVID-19 from the United States, Italy and Spain. Sample material is recorded as cDNA or gDNA derived from T cells, B-cell-depleted T cells, or PBMCs.

The chain uses TRBV10-3 and TRBJ2-7; the match to TRBD1 covers 12 bases. This TCR was sampled from a man between 50 and 59 years old with acute or convalescent COVID-19. The material sequenced was peripheral blood. The CDR3 region is CAISEGTGGPYEQYF. As DNA, the CDR3 is TGTGCCATCAGTGAAGGGACAGGGGGCCCCTACGAGCAGTACTTC.